The entry that follows covers one T cell receptor beta chain sequence. The data were obtained in a study of blood T cell repertoires in COVID-19. Study at large: Donors in the United States, Italy and Spain gave samples during acute or convalescent COVID-19. The analysed material was cDNA or gDNA that came from T cells, B-cell-depleted T cells, or PBMCs.

In the authors' methods: Estimation of nucleated cell counts relied on the amplification of reference gene primers. Only in-frame clones appear in the TCRdb table, and some are missing; sequencing was by immunoSEQ multiplex PCR. The V and J calls and clone size were taken over from that table, and D and trimming were inferred from the DNA. In the table there are 100,000 to 130,000 clones, 71% of which are singletons. Trimming took 5 bases from V and 6 from J; bases not matched to a gene: 8. This CDR3 is 14 amino acids long. Germline loops: CDR1 MNHEY, CDR2 SVGAGI. The sequence was obtained from a woman between 40 and 55 years old with acute or convalescent COVID-19. The V call is TRBV6-5, the J call TRBJ1-1, with 8 bases that match TRBD1. The sequencing input was peripheral blood. CDR3 coding DNA: TGTGCCAGCAGTCCCGACAGGGGATCCGCTGAAGCTTTCTTT. It codes for CASSPDRGSAEAFF.